This T cell receptor beta chain came from a study of blood T cell repertoires in COVID-19. With V trimmed by 3 bases and J by 7 bases, 11 bases remained unmatched. The CDR3 is 15 residues long. Germline lookup yields CDR1 SQVTM and CDR2 ANQGSEA. Generated by immunoSEQ multiplex PCR, the TCRdb table keeps only in-frame clones and is missing some. The sample lists approximately 140,000 clones, approximately 87% seen once, with 3.5% to 4.5% in the top ten. The genes are TRBV29-1 and TRBJ2-1; TRBD2 aligns across 8 bases. The specimen sequenced was peripheral blood. The source is a woman between 35 and 50 years old with acute or convalescent COVID-19. The CDR3 spells CSVDPTSGGGNEQFF. The DNA of the CDR3 is TGCAGCGTTGACCCCACTAGCGGAGGAGGGAATGAGCAGTTCTTC.